One sample yielded the 8 T cell receptor beta chains listed below, sequenced in a study of response to subunit inactivated influenza vaccine. Each CDR3 protein is one row after TCRdb ran MiXCR on the RT-PCR reads. The sample holds about 780,000 distinct CDR3 sequences, less than 20% seen once. The sample was PBMCs from blood, taken more than 4 days after vaccination. The receptors shown here come from a man in his forties or fifties who received an inactivated influenza vaccine.

The table lists this clonotype with many counts. The gene calls are TRBV12-3 or TRBV12-4 and TRBJ2-7; the D gene could be TRBD1 or TRBD2 (6 bases each). V gave up 6 bases and J gave up 4 bases, with 13 bases separating them. This CDR3 contains 13 residues. The CDR3 sequence: CASSPTGRYEQYF. Written as DNA, the CDR3 is TGTGCCAGCAGCCCTACAGGGAGGTACGAGCAGTACTTC.

This sequence joins TRBV10-3 and TRBJ1-1; maybe TRBD1 (6 bases). Between the trimmed V and J ends, which lost 10 bases and 2 bases, there was a span of 14 bases. The CDR3 is 13 amino acids. Germline assignment: CDR1 ENHRY and CDR2 SYGVKD. In DNA form, the CDR3 reads TGTGCCACGCTGGGACATGGCAACACTGAAGCTTTCTTT. It codes for CATLGHGNTEAFF.

This chain connects TRBV7-9 to TRBJ2-1; no reliable D call. V gave up 4 bases and J gave up 0 bases, with 10 bases separating them. Per the germline V gene, CDR1 is SEHNR and CDR2 is FQNEAQ (reference sequence). The CDR3 runs 15 residues. This chain's CDR3 is CASSSHISSYNEQFF. In DNA, the CDR3 is TGTGCCAGCAGCTCCCATATCAGCTCCTACAATGAGCAGTTCTTC.

The gene calls are TRBV20-1 and TRBJ2-5; TRBD2 matches 7 bases. This CDR3 comprises 11 residues. V lost 6 bases and J lost 8; bases outside the gene matches: 6. The germline V gene encodes CDR1 DFQATT and CDR2 SNEGSKA (reference sequence). For the CDR3, the DNA is TGCAGTGCAGCGGGGACGAAAACCCAGTACTTC. It yields the protein CSAAGTKTQYF.

This clonotype was counted only a few times. The chain combines TRBV6-1 with TRBJ2-7, with 8 bases that match TRBD2. The CDR3 is 16 amino acids. Germline loops: CDR1 MNHNS, CDR2 SASEGT. The V segment lost 8 bases and the J segment 1 base; nucleotides outside the gene matches: 13. The CDR3 loop is CASGRGGVAGSYEQYF. The DNA of the CDR3 is TGTGCCAGCGGCCGCGGGGGAGTAGCGGGGTCCTACGAGCAGTACTTC.

The J gene is TRBJ2-1, the V gene TRBV27; 10 bases fit TRBD2. Losses at the gene ends were 4 bases for V and 7 bases for J; bases not matched to a gene: 7. Germline V gene sequence: CDR1 MNHEY, CDR2 SMNVEV (reference sequence). The CDR3 sequence is 15 residues long. This CDR3 is CASSSTGTSVNEQFF. The DNA of the CDR3 is TGTGCCAGCAGTTCGACCGGGACTAGCGTGAATGAGCAGTTCTTC.

The chain links TRBV30 to TRBJ2-1; the D call may be TRBD1 or TRBD2 (5 bases each). CDR1 GTSNPN and CDR2 SVGIG come from the germline V gene (reference sequence). Trimming cost V 6 bases and J 1 base, with 13 bases left between them. The CDR3 totals 14 residues. CDR3 sequence (DNA): TGTGCCTGTAGGGACCTCTTTTCCTACAATGAGCAGTTCTTC. As protein: CACRDLFSYNEQFF.

The chain uses TRBV30 and TRBJ1-5; D might be TRBD1 (6 bases). The CDR3 extends over 13 amino acids. V was cut by 5 bases and J by 10 bases, with 18 bases left in between. Per the germline V gene, CDR1 is GTSNPN and CDR2 is SVGIG (reference sequence). CDR3: CAWGTGDIGPQHF. Written as DNA, the CDR3 is TGTGCCTGGGGAACCGGGGACATCGGCCCCCAGCATTTT.